This is a list of T cell receptor beta chains from one sample in a study of human T cells and chemical hapten exposure. TCRdb reprocessed the RACE reads with MiXCR, giving one entry per CDR3 protein. The sample contains 95,000 to 150,000 distinct CDR3 sequences, around 11% of which appear only once. The source was whole blood, collected in connection with sensitization to the hapten diphenylcyclopropenone (DPC). These receptors all stem from a woman in her forties or fifties with alopecia areata. Some clones in this sample may be carry-over from other donors' samples. The CDR3 runs from the conserved cysteine through the conserved F or W. A D gene is named only where the DNA matches it firmly. Some rows have no size entry. The others give once, few or many, or a class for an expanded clone.

clone size: many
V gene: TRBV20-1
D gene: TRBD2
CDR3 length: 13
J gene: TRBJ2-1
CDR3 DNA: TGCAGTGCTCCCGGGACTAGCGTCAATGAGCAGTTCTTC
CDR3 protein: CSAPGTSVNEQFF

clone size: many
V gene: TRBV7-9
D gene: TRBD2
CDR3 length: 12
J gene: TRBJ2-1
CDR3 DNA: TGTGCCAGCAGGCGGGGGGCCGATGAGCAGTTCTTC
CDR3 protein: CASRRGADEQFF

clone size: many
V gene: TRBV3-1
D gene: NA
CDR3 length: 12
J gene: TRBJ2-3
CDR3 DNA: TGTGCCAGCAGCCAAGAAACAGATACGCAGTATTTT
CDR3 protein: CASSQETDTQYF

clone size: few
V gene: TRBV6-6
D gene: TRBD1
CDR3 length: 16
J gene: TRBJ1-2
CDR3 DNA: TGTGCCAGCAGCCCTGCACCGGGACAGGGGAAGTATGGCTACACCTTC
CDR3 protein: CASSPAPGQGKYGYTF

clone size: few
V gene: TRBV5-6
D gene: NA
CDR3 length: 12
J gene: TRBJ2-1
CDR3 DNA: TGTGCCAGCAGCAATAGGACGGTTGAGCAGTTCTTC
CDR3 protein: CASSNRTVEQFF

clone size: few
V gene: TRBV3-1
D gene: NA
CDR3 length: 12
J gene: TRBJ2-3
CDR3 DNA: TGTGCCAGCAGCCAGGTAGAAGATACGCAGTATTTT
CDR3 protein: CASSQVEDTQYF

clone size: NA
V gene: TRBV29-1
D gene: NA
CDR3 length: 11
J gene: TRBJ2-2
CDR3 DNA: TGCAGCGTCTGGGAGACCGGGGAGCTGTTTTTT
CDR3 protein: CSVWETGELFF

clone size: NA
V gene: TRBV29-1
D gene: NA
CDR3 length: 13
J gene: TRBJ1-1
CDR3 DNA: TGCAGCGTCGGGAGGGGCTCGAACACTGAAGCTTTCTTT
CDR3 protein: CSVGRGSNTEAFF

clone size: many
V gene: TRBV5-8
D gene: TRBD2
CDR3 length: 16
J gene: TRBJ2-3
CDR3 DNA: TGTGCCAGCAGCCCCCGAATAGCGGGGGGGATAGATACGCAGTATTTT
CDR3 protein: CASSPRIAGGIDTQYF

clone size: NA
V gene: TRBV6-1
D gene: TRBD2
CDR3 length: 17
J gene: TRBJ2-2
CDR3 DNA: TGTGCCAGCAGTGAATTACGGGCTAGCGGGAACACCGGGGAGCTGTTTTTT
CDR3 protein: CASSELRASGNTGELFF

clone size: NA
V gene: TRBV6-2/TRBV6-3
D gene: NA
CDR3 length: 12
J gene: TRBJ2-2
CDR3 DNA: TGTGCAAGCCGGGCGATCATCGGGGAGCTGTTTTTT
CDR3 protein: CASRAIIGELFF

clone size: many
V gene: TRBV12-5
D gene: NA
CDR3 length: 16
J gene: TRBJ2-2
CDR3 DNA: TGTGCTAGTGGTTCCTTTGGGGGGCAAAGGACCGGGGAGCTGTTTTTT
CDR3 protein: CASGSFGGQRTGELFF

clone size: few
V gene: TRBV6-2/TRBV6-3
D gene: NA
CDR3 length: 12
J gene: TRBJ2-7
CDR3 DNA: TGTGCCAGCAGTTACCCCTACTACGAGCAGTACTTC
CDR3 protein: CASSYPYYEQYF

clone size: many
V gene: TRBV5-1
D gene: NA
CDR3 length: 14
J gene: TRBJ2-3
CDR3 DNA: TGCGCCAGCAGCTTGGAACAGGGCACAGATACGCAGTATTTT
CDR3 protein: CASSLEQGTDTQYF

clone size: few
V gene: TRBV7-2
D gene: NA
CDR3 length: 12
J gene: TRBJ1-2
CDR3 DNA: TGTGCCAGCAGCGACAACCGCTATGGCTACACCTTC
CDR3 protein: CASSDNRYGYTF

clone size: few
V gene: TRBV21-1
D gene: NA
CDR3 length: 19
J gene: TRBJ2-7
CDR3 DNA: TGTGCCAGCAGCAAACGGGGCCTTCTAGGACTTAAGAACTCCTACGAGCAGTACTTC
CDR3 protein: CASSKRGLLGLKNSYEQYF

clone size: many
V gene: TRBV29-1
D gene: NA
CDR3 length: 12
J gene: TRBJ1-5
CDR3 DNA: TGCAGCTTCCAAGATAGCAATCAGCCCCAGCATTTT
CDR3 protein: CSFQDSNQPQHF

clone size: few
V gene: TRBV11-2
D gene: NA
CDR3 length: 12
J gene: TRBJ2-7
CDR3 DNA: TGTGCCAGCAGCATATCAGGCCACGAGCAGTACTTC
CDR3 protein: CASSISGHEQYF

clone size: few
V gene: TRBV11-3
D gene: TRBD1
CDR3 length: 15
J gene: TRBJ2-2
CDR3 DNA: TGTGCCAGCAGCCCCGGGACAGGGATCACCGGGGAGCTGTTTTTT
CDR3 protein: CASSPGTGITGELFF

clone size: few
V gene: TRBV18
D gene: TRBD2
CDR3 length: 14
J gene: TRBJ2-7
CDR3 DNA: TGTGCCAGCTCACCAAGCGGGAGACGGTGGGAGCAGTACTTC
CDR3 protein: CASSPSGRRWEQYF

clone size: many
V gene: TRBV27
D gene: NA
CDR3 length: 14
J gene: TRBJ1-5
CDR3 DNA: TGTGCCAGCAGTGATGTTAATAGCAATCAGCCCCAGCATTTT
CDR3 protein: CASSDVNSNQPQHF

clone size: few
V gene: TRBV20-1
D gene: NA
CDR3 length: 17
J gene: TRBJ2-3
CDR3 DNA: TGCAGTGCTCGCGGCCGGGGGTTGACGGAATTCATAGATACGCAGTATTTT
CDR3 protein: CSARGRGLTEFIDTQYF

clone size: few
V gene: TRBV7-2
D gene: NA
CDR3 length: 15
J gene: TRBJ1-6
CDR3 DNA: TGTGCCAGCAGCCAGGCCGGGACCGAGGGTTCACCCCTCCACTTT
CDR3 protein: CASSQAGTEGSPLHF

clone size: few
V gene: TRBV5-1
D gene: TRBD1
CDR3 length: 15
J gene: TRBJ1-1
CDR3 DNA: TGCGCCAGCAGCCCCGGGACAGGGGGAAACACTGAAGCTTTCTTT
CDR3 protein: CASSPGTGGNTEAFF

clone size: few
V gene: TRBV18
D gene: NA
CDR3 length: 13
J gene: TRBJ2-1
CDR3 DNA: TGTGCCAGCTCACCAGGGAATAGCGATGAGCAGTTCTTC
CDR3 protein: CASSPGNSDEQFF

clone size: many
V gene: TRBV7-8
D gene: NA
CDR3 length: 16
J gene: TRBJ2-7
CDR3 DNA: TGTGCCAGCAGCTTAGGGGGATACCAACCCTCCTACGAGCAGTACTTC
CDR3 protein: CASSLGGYQPSYEQYF

clone size: many
V gene: TRBV30
D gene: NA
CDR3 length: 16
J gene: TRBJ2-3
CDR3 DNA: TGTGCCTGGAGTCCACCACCTACTCATAGCACAGATACGCAGTATTTT
CDR3 protein: CAWSPPPTHSTDTQYF

clone size: few
V gene: TRBV7-2
D gene: NA
CDR3 length: 14
J gene: TRBJ2-1
CDR3 DNA: TGTGCCAGCAGCTTGGGACTGCTTGGGGGGGAGCAGTTCTTC
CDR3 protein: CASSLGLLGGEQFF

clone size: few
V gene: TRBV12-3/TRBV12-4
D gene: NA
CDR3 length: 16
J gene: TRBJ2-6
CDR3 DNA: TGTGCCAGCAGTTTACAGGGTACCTCTGGGGCCAACGTCCTGACTTTC
CDR3 protein: CASSLQGTSGANVLTF

clone size: few
V gene: TRBV7-9
D gene: TRBD1
CDR3 length: 14
J gene: TRBJ1-1
CDR3 DNA: TGTGCCAGCAGCTTGACAGGGTTAACCACTGAAGCTTTCTTT
CDR3 protein: CASSLTGLTTEAFF

clone size: NA
V gene: TRBV6-5
D gene: NA
CDR3 length: 13
J gene: TRBJ1-1
CDR3 DNA: TGTGCCAGCAGTTACCACAACCGGGGTGAAGCTTTCTTT
CDR3 protein: CASSYHNRGEAFF

clone size: once
V gene: TRBV7-2
D gene: NA
CDR3 length: 16
J gene: TRBJ2-3
CDR3 DNA: TGTGCCAGCAGCCGCCTATGGGAGGTTGGCACAGATACGCAGTATTTT
CDR3 protein: CASSRLWEVGTDTQYF

clone size: few
V gene: TRBV6-5
D gene: NA
CDR3 length: 14
J gene: TRBJ2-7
CDR3 DNA: TGTGCCAGCAGTTTATCAGACAGATCCTACGAGCAGTACTTC
CDR3 protein: CASSLSDRSYEQYF

clone size: few
V gene: TRBV12-3/TRBV12-4
D gene: NA
CDR3 length: 11
J gene: TRBJ2-4
CDR3 DNA: TGTGCCAGCAGTTTATCCAACATTCAGTACTTC
CDR3 protein: CASSLSNIQYF

clone size: few
V gene: TRBV7-9
D gene: TRBD1
CDR3 length: 16
J gene: TRBJ1-4
CDR3 DNA: TGTGCCAGCAGCTTCCGAGGCGGGACAGGGGGGGAAAAACTGTTTTTT
CDR3 protein: CASSFRGGTGGEKLFF

clone size: few
V gene: TRBV20-1
D gene: TRBD2
CDR3 length: 18
J gene: TRBJ2-1
CDR3 DNA: TGCAGTGCTAGAGCCCCTAGCGGGGCGGCCCGGGGCTACAATGAGCAGTTCTTC
CDR3 protein: CSARAPSGAARGYNEQFF

clone size: NA
V gene: TRBV11-2
D gene: NA
CDR3 length: 14
J gene: TRBJ2-3
CDR3 DNA: TGTGCCAGCAGCTTAGAGTCCGGAAGGGGTACGCAGTATTTT
CDR3 protein: CASSLESGRGTQYF

clone size: few
V gene: TRBV3-1
D gene: NA
CDR3 length: 13
J gene: TRBJ2-1
CDR3 DNA: TGTGCCAGCAGGAGGACGGATTACAATGAGCAGTTCTTC
CDR3 protein: CASRRTDYNEQFF